This is a list of T cell receptor beta chains from one sample in a study of blood T cell repertoires in COVID-19. Here immunoSEQ multiplex PCR was the method, and the copy in TCRdb shows in-frame clones only, minus some. The sample has 130,000 to 150,000 clones, approximately 80% seen once. The source material was peripheral blood. Source of these receptors: a woman of 80 years or more in a cohort sampled during active or convalescent COVID-19. The CDR3 runs from the conserved cysteine through the conserved F or W. The D gene is left open where the match is weak. Rows may omit the clone size; those that give it use once, few, many or a size class.

>TRBV27|.|TRBJ1-5|.
TGTGCCAGCAGTTCCAGGGTGGGACAGCCCCAGCATTTT
CASSSRVGQPQHF
>TRBV28|.|TRBJ1-5|.
TGTGCCAGCAGTTTAGAACAGGCCCATCAGCCCCAGCATTTT
CASSLEQAHQPQHF
>TRBV5-1|once|TRBJ1-1|TRBD1
TGCGCCAGCAGCTCCCGACAGGGGGCTCAGTACACTGAAGCTTTCTTT
CASSSRQGAQYTEAFF
>TRBV5-1|.|TRBJ1-6|TRBD1
TGCGCCAGCAGCTTGGCCTCGGGAGGGGGCATGAATTCACCCCTCCACTTT
CASSLASGGGMNSPLHF
>TRBV30|.|TRBJ2-7|TRBD2
TGTGCCTGGACGCTAGCGGGGGGCAACATTGCCGAGCAGTACTTC
CAWTLAGGNIAEQYF
>TRBV2|.|TRBJ2-3|.
TGTGCCAGCTCCCCGGGACTCGCGAGTGGTACGCAGTATTTT
CASSPGLASGTQYF
>TRBV7-2|.|TRBJ2-3|.
TGTGCCAGCAGCTTAGGTCTAGCCCCAGATACGCAGTATTTT
CASSLGLAPDTQYF
>TRBV7-2|.|TRBJ2-1|.
TGTGCCAGCAGCTTAGTGCGGGTAGGTGAGCAGTTCTTC
CASSLVRVGEQFF
>TRBV5-1|.|TRBJ2-5|TRBD2
TGCGCCAGCAGCCGGATCCCGGGACTAGCGGGGCCGCCACAAGAGACCCAGTACTTC
CASSRIPGLAGPPQETQYF
>TRBV9|.|TRBJ1-5|TRBD1
TGTGCCAGCAGCGTAGGGGACAGGGACGGACAGCCCCAGCATTTT
CASSVGDRDGQPQHF
>TRBV15|.|TRBJ2-1|TRBD2
TGTGCCACCAGCAACCACAGGACTAGGGGCAATGAGCAGTTCTTC
CATSNHRTRGNEQFF
>TRBV5-5|.|TRBJ1-2|.
TGTGCCAGCAGCTTGCCAGGGATCTATGGCTACACCTTC
CASSLPGIYGYTF
>TRBV19|.|TRBJ1-3|.
TGTGCCAGTAGTATGGCTCGGGTCTCTGGAAACACCATATATTTT
CASSMARVSGNTIYF
>TRBV2|.|TRBJ2-5|.
TGTGCCAGCAGTGTTAGTCTTTCTGAGACCCAGTACTTC
CASSVSLSETQYF
>TRBV2|.|TRBJ1-2|.
TGTGCCAGCAGTGAGGAGGGGCACTATGGCTACACCTTC
CASSEEGHYGYTF
>TRBV5-1|.|TRBJ2-5|TRBD2
TGCGCCAGCAGCTTCCTGTCTAGCGGGGGGGCCGTGGAGACCCAGTACTTC
CASSFLSSGGAVETQYF
>TRBV7-9|once|TRBJ2-1|TRBD1
TGTGCCAGCAGCTTAGCCCTACAGGGGGCAGGTCGCGATGAGCAGTTCTTC
CASSLALQGAGRDEQFF
>TRBV24-1|.|TRBJ2-3|.
TGTGCCACCAGTTGGACTAGCACAGATACGCAGTATTTT
CATSWTSTDTQYF
>TRBV6-5|.|TRBJ1-2|TRBD1
TGTGCCAGCAGTTACTCCTCCCAGGGGGCGGGTGGCTACACCTTC
CASSYSSQGAGGYTF
>TRBV3-1/TRBV3-2|few|TRBJ1-2|TRBD1
TGTGCCAGCAGCCATGGGGGACAGGGGAGGGCTAACTATGGCTACACCTTC
CASSHGGQGRANYGYTF
>TRBV7-8|once|TRBJ1-2|.
TGTGCCAGCAGCTTAGTTGGGGAGATCTTAGCATATGGCTACACCTTC
CASSLVGEILAYGYTF
>TRBV3-1/TRBV3-2|.|TRBJ2-5|.
TGTGCCAGCAGCCACCTCCTTAGCCCCGAGACCCAGTACTTC
CASSHLLSPETQYF
>TRBV27|.|TRBJ1-6|TRBD1
TGTGCCAGCAGTTGGGACAGGGATAATTCACCCCTCCACTTT
CASSWDRDNSPLHF
>TRBV4-3|.|TRBJ2-3|TRBD2
TGCGCCAGCAGCCACGGCACCCTAGCGGAACAGTATTTT
CASSHGTLAEQYF
>TRBV4-1|.|TRBJ2-5|.
TGCGCCAGCAGCTTACCGACTAGGCAAGAGACCCAGTACTTC
CASSLPTRQETQYF
>TRBV7-6|.|TRBJ2-2|TRBD2
TGTGCCAGCAGCGAAACTAGCGGGGGGGCCGGCGGGGAGCTGTTTTTT
CASSETSGGAGGELFF
>TRBV6-4|.|TRBJ2-5|TRBD2
TGTGCCAGCAGTGGACTAGCGGGGGACTACCAAGAGACCCAGTACTTC
CASSGLAGDYQETQYF
>TRBV30|once|TRBJ1-1|.
TGTGCCTGGAGTGTAGGTCCGGGGATGGGAGCTTTCTTT
CAWSVGPGMGAFF
>TRBV5-1|.|TRBJ2-3|.
TGCGCCAGCAGCTTAGCGACTCACCCCGCCGATACGCAGTATTTT
CASSLATHPADTQYF
>TRBV7-2|.|TRBJ2-1|TRBD2
TGTGCCAGCAGCTTAAGTCTAGCGGGGGCCCAGAATGAGCAGTTCTTC
CASSLSLAGAQNEQFF
>TRBV11-2|.|TRBJ1-3|TRBD1
TGTGCCAGCAGCCTAGCCGGGACAGGGGGTTATGGAAACACCATATATTTT
CASSLAGTGGYGNTIYF
>TRBV5-1|few|TRBJ1-2|TRBD1
TGCGCCAGCAGCGACAGGGGTAGGGGGTATGGCTACACCTTC
CASSDRGRGYGYTF
>TRBV4-2|.|TRBJ1-1|.
TGTGCCAGCAGCCACGTCGCGGTGAACACTGAAGCTTTCTTT
CASSHVAVNTEAFF
>TRBV6-5|.|TRBJ1-1|.
TGTGCCAGCAGCACCGGAACAGGGCCCACTGAAGCTTTCTTT
CASSTGTGPTEAFF
>TRBV7-8|few|TRBJ1-6|.
TGTGCCAGCAGCTCCATGGAACCAGGGAATTCACCCCTCCACTTT
CASSSMEPGNSPLHF
>TRBV29-1|.|TRBJ1-1|.
TGCAGCGTTGACGCCTCAGGGCGGGGAAATACTGAAGCTTTCTTT
CSVDASGRGNTEAFF
>TRBV4-1|.|TRBJ2-7|.
TGCGCCAGCAGCCAAGGGACTTTGAGCTCCTACGAGCAGTACTTC
CASSQGTLSSYEQYF
>TRBV27|.|TRBJ2-3|.
TGTGCCAGCAGTTTATTGGTCCGGGGCACAGATACGCAGTATTTT
CASSLLVRGTDTQYF
>TRBV18|.|TRBJ1-2|.
TGTGCCAGCTCATCTGTCACAAGGAGCGACTATGGCTACACCTTC
CASSSVTRSDYGYTF
>TRBV12-3/TRBV12-4|.|TRBJ1-1|.
TGTGCCAGCAGTTTATTGCGGAACACTGAAGCTTTCTTT
CASSLLRNTEAFF
>TRBV5-5|.|TRBJ1-6|.
TGTGCCAGCAGCGTCAGGGGTTATAATTCACCCCTCCACTTT
CASSVRGYNSPLHF
>TRBV18|.|TRBJ2-1|.
TGTGCCAGCTCACCACTGGCAGGGTCCTACAATGAGCAGTTCTTC
CASSPLAGSYNEQFF
>TRBV27|.|TRBJ1-1|TRBD1
TGTGCCAGCCCGGGACAGGGGATGAGGGACACTGAAGCTTTCTTT
CASPGQGMRDTEAFF
>TRBV7-2|.|TRBJ2-1|.
TGTGCCAGCAGCTATGGATGGACAGCTTACAATGAGCAGTTCTTC
CASSYGWTAYNEQFF
>TRBV28|.|TRBJ1-6|TRBD1
TGTGCCAGCACTTCACAGGGGGTGGTCTTGAATTCACCCCTCCACTTT
CASTSQGVVLNSPLHF
>TRBV7-3|.|TRBJ1-5|TRBD1
TGTGCCAGCAGCTTAACAGGGGGCCAGCCCCAGCATTTT
CASSLTGGQPQHF
>TRBV3-1/TRBV3-2|.|TRBJ1-1|.
TGTGCCAGCAGCCAAGGCCGAGGTCCTACTGAAGCTTTCTTT
CASSQGRGPTEAFF
>TRBV11-2|.|TRBJ1-2|TRBD1
TGTGCCAGCAGCTTAGGACAGGGGTATGGCTACACCTTC
CASSLGQGYGYTF